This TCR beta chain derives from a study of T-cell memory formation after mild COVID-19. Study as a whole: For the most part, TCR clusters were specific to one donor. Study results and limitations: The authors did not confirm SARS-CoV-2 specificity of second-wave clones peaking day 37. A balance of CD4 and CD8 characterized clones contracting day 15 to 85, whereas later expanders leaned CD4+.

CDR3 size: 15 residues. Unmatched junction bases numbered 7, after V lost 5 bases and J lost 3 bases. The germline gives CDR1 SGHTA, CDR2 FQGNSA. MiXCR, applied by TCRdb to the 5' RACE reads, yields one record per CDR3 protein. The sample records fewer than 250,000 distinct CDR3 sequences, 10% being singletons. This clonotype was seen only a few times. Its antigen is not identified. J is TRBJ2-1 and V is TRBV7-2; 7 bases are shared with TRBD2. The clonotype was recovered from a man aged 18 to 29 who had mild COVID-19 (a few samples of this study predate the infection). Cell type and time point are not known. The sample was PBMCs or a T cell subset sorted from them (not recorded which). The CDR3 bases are TGTGCCAGCAGCACGCCGGGACTAAACTACAATGAGCAGTTCTTC. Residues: CASSTPGLNYNEQFF.